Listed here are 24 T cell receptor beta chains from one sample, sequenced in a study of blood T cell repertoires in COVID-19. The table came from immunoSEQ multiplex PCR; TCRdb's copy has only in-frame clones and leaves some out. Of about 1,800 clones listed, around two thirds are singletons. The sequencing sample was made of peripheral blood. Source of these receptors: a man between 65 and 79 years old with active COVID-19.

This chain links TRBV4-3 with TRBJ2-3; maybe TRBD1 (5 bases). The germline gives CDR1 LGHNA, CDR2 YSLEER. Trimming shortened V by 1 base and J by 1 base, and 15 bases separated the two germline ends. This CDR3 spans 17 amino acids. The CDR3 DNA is TGCGCCAGCAGCCAAGGTCAAAGGGGCGACGGCACAGATACGCAGTATTTT. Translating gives CASSQGQRGDGTDTQYF.

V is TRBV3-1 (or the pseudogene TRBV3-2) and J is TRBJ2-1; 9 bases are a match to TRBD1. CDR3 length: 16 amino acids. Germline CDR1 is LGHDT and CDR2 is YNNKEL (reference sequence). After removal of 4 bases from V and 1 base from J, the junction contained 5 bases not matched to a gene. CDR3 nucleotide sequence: TGTGCCAGCAGCCCCGGGACAGGGCTTTCCTACAATGAGCAGTTCTTC. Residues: CASSPGTGLSYNEQFF.

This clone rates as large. CDR3: CATGDGANYGYTF. The CDR3, as DNA: TGTGCCACTGGTGACGGAGCTAACTATGGCTACACCTTC. The chain uses TRBV6-5 and TRBJ1-2; D is uncertain. V gave up 10 bases and J gave up 0 bases, with 12 bases separating them. The CDR3 consists of 13 residues. Per the germline V gene, CDR1 is MNHEY and CDR2 is SVGAGI.

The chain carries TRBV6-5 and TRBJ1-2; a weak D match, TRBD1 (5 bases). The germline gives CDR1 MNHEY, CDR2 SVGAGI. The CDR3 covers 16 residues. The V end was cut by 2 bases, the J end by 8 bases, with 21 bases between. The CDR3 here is CASSYLLIGRVGGYTF. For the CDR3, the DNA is TGTGCCAGCAGTTACCTCCTCATAGGCAGGGTCGGGGGCTACACCTTC.

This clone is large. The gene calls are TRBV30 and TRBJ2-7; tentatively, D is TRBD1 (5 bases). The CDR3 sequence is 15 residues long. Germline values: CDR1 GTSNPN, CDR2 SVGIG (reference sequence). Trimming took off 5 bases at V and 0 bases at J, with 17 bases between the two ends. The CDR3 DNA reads TGTGCCTGGTTCACGGGCGACAGTTTCTCCTACGAGCAGTACTTC. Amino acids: CAWFTGDSFSYEQYF.

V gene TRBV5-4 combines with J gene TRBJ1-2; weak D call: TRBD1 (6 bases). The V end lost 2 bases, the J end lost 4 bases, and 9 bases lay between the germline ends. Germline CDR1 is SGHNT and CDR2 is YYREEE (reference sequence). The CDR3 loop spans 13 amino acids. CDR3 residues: CASSLGQIYGYTF. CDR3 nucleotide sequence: TGTGCCAGCAGCTTAGGACAGATCTATGGCTACACCTTC.

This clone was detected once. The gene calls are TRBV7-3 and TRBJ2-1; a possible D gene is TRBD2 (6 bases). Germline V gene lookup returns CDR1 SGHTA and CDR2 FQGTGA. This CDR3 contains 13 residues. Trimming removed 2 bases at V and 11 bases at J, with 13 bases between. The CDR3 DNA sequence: TGTGCCAGCAGCTTAGGTACGGGACTCCAGCAGTTCTTC. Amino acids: CASSLGTGLQQFF.

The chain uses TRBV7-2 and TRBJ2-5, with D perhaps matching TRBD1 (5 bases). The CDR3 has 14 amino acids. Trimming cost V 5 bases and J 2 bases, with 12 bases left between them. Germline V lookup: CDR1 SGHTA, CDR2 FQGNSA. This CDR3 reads CASSPGAVQETQYF. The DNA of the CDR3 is TGTGCCAGCAGCCCTGGGGCCGTTCAAGAGACCCAGTACTTC.

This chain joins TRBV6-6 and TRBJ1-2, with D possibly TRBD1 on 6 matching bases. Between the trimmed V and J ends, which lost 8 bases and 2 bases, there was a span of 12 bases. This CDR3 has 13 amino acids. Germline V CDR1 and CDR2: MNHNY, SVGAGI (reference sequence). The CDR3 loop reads CASRSGTNYGYTF. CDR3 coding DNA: TGTGCCAGCCGATCCGGGACAAACTATGGCTACACCTTC.

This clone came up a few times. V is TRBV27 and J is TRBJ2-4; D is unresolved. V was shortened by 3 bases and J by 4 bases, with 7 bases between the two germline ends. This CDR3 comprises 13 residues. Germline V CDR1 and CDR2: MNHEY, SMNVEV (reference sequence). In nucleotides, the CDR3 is TGTGCCAGCAGTTTTAACGGGAAAAACATTCAGTACTTC. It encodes CASSFNGKNIQYF.

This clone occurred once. The CDR3 DNA reads TGTGCCAGTAACGAGCAGCGCCTGGATGGCTACACCTTC. Translation: CASNEQRLDGYTF. The chain links TRBV19 to TRBJ1-2, with D unresolved. CDR1 and CDR2 (germline): LNHDA, SQIVND (reference sequence). The CDR3 totals 13 residues. Trimming took off 7 bases at V and 6 bases at J, with 15 bases between the two ends.

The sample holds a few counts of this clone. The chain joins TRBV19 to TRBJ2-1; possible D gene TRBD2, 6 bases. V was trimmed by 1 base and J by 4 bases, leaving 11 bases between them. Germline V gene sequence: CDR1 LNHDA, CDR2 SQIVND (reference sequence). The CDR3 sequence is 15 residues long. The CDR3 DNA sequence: TGTGCCAGTAGTATAGTTGCGGGGCCGTACAATGAGCAGTTCTTC. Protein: CASSIVAGPYNEQFF.

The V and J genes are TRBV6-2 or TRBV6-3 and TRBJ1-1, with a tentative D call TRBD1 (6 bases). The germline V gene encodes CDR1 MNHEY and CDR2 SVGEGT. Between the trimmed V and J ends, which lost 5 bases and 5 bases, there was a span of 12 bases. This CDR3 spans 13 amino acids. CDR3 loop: CASSDGTGTEAFF. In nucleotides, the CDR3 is TGTGCCAGCAGTGATGGTACAGGGACTGAAGCTTTCTTT.

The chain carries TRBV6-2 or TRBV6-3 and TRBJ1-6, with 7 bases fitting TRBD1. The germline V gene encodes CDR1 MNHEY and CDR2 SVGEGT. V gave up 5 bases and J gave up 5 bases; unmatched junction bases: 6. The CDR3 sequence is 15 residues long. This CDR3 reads CASSLSGTDNSPLHF. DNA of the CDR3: TGTGCCAGCAGTCTCTCCGGGACAGATAATTCACCCCTCCACTTT.

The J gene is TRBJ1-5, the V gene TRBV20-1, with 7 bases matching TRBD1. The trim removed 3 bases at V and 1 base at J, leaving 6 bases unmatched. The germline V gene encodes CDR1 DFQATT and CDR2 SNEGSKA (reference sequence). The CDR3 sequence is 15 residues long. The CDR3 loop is CSASPGTASNQPQHF. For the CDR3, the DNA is TGCAGTGCTAGTCCCGGGACAGCCAGCAATCAGCCCCAGCATTTT.

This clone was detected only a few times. CDR3 protein: CASTRGGTGATNEQYF. CDR3 DNA sequence: TGTGCCAGTACCAGGGGGGGGACAGGGGCCACCAACGAGCAGTACTTC. The chain recombines TRBV19 with TRBJ2-7, with TRBD1 matching over 10 bases. With V trimmed by 7 bases and J by 5 bases, 14 bases remained unmatched. Germline V gene data show CDR1 as LNHDA and CDR2 as SQIVND (reference sequence). The CDR3 is 16 residues long.

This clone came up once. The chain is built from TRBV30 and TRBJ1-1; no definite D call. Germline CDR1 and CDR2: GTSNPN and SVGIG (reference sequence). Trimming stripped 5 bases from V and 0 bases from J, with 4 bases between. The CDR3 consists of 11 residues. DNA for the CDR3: TGTGCCTGGCTCGTGAACACTGAAGCTTTCTTT. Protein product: CAWLVNTEAFF.

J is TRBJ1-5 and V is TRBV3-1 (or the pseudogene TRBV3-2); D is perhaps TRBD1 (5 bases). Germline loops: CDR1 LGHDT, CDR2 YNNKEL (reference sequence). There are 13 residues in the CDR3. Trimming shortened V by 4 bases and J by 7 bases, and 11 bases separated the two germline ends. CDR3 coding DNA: TGTGCCAGCAGCCCGGGGGGATGGCAGCCCCAGCATTTT. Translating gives CASSPGGWQPQHF.

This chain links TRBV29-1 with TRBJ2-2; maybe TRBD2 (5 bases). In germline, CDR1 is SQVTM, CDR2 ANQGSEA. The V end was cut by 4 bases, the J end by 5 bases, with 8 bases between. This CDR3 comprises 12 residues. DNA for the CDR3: TGCAGCGTTGTTCCGGGGACCGGGGAGCTGTTTTTT. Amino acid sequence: CSVVPGTGELFF.

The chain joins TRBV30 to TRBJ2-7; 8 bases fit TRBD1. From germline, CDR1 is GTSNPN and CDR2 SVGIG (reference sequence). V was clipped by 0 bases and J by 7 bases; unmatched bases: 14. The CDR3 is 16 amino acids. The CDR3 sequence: CAWSVGGTGGKREQYF. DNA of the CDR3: TGTGCCTGGAGTGTGGGCGGGACAGGTGGAAAGAGAGAGCAGTACTTC.

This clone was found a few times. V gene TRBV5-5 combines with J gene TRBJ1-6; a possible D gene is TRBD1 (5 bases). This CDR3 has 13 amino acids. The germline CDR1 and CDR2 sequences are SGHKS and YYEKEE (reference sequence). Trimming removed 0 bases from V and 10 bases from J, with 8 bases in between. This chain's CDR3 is CASSLAGPSPLHF. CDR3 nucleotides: TGTGCCAGCAGCTTGGCAGGGCCCTCACCCCTCCACTTT.

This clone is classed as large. CDR3 DNA sequence: TGTGCCATCAGTAGCGGGGGGGCCGTTGGGCAGTTCTTC. It is translated as CAISSGGAVGQFF. The chain is built from TRBV10-3 and TRBJ2-1; 10 bases fit TRBD2. Germline assignment: CDR1 ENHRY and CDR2 SYGVKD. The CDR3 spans 13 residues. V was pared by 5 bases and J by 12 bases, with 7 bases of the junction left unmatched.

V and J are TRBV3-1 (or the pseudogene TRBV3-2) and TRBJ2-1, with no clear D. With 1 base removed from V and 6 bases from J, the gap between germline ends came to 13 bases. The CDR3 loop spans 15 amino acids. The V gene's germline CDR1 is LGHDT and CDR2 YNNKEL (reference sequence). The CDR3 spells CASSQGPSRFNEQFF. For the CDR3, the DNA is TGTGCCAGCAGCCAAGGCCCCTCGAGATTCAATGAGCAGTTCTTC.

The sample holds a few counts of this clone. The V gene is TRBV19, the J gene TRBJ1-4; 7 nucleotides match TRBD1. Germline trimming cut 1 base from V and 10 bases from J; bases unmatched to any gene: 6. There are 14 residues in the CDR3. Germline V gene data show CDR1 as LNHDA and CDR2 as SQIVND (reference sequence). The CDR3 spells CASSIGGTVRKLFF. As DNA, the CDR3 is TGTGCCAGTAGTATAGGGGGGACAGTCAGAAAACTGTTTTTT.